This T cell receptor beta chain was obtained from a study of T cells in Graves' hyperthyroidism and ophthalmopathy. This clonotype was seen only a few times. Its antigen is undetermined. The junction departs from germline at one end; a sequencing error may be responsible. The V gene's germline CDR1 is ENHRY and CDR2 SYGVKD. The CDR3 loop spans 16 amino acids. Diagnosing involved the use of clinical symptoms, serum thyroxine and TRAb, thyroid ultrasound and orbital computed tomography. The PBMCs had their origin in around 10 ml of fresh peripheral blood. Notes on the study in general: Among thyroid clonotypes expanded above 0.001, most also appeared in blood. A model of 13 V-J pairs discriminated ophthalmopathy from stable hyperthyroidism.

Authors of the study amplified TCR beta CDR3 regions from RNA transcripts. A set of HTBI primers served as the primers for a first-round RT-PCR of the TCR CDR3. TCRdb used MiXCR to reprocess the multiplex PCR reads, holding one entry per CDR3 protein. The sample consists of fewer than 750,000 distinct CDR3 sequences, roughly 14% of them appearing once. The sample was blood. The sequence was collected from a woman aged 35 to 49 with Graves' ophthalmopathy. The V and J genes are TRBV10-3 and TRBJ2-6; perhaps D is TRBD1 or TRBD2 (6 bases each). CDR3 nucleotide sequence: TGTGCCATCTCCGGGGGCGATCTCTCTGGGACCAACGTCCTGACTTTC. This sequence encodes CAISGGDLSGTNVLTF.